The 4 T cell receptor beta chains listed next were all sequenced from one sample in a study of shared clonotypes between healthy human individuals. TCRdb's copy holds only in-frame clones and misses some; the assay was immunoSEQ multiplex PCR. The sample holds around 500,000 clones, roughly three quarters seen once. What was sequenced was PBMCs. The source is a woman aged 40-49 years in good health. Some clones in this sample may be carry-over from other donors' samples.

This clone was counted between two and nine times. The genes are TRBV28 and TRBJ2-7; D ambiguous. Germline-derived CDR1 and CDR2 are MDHEN and SYDVKM. Trimming removed 3 bases from V and 0 bases from J, with 9 bases in between. The CDR3 contains 14 residues. CDR3 sequence (DNA): TGTGCCAGCAGTTTTCTGCCCAGCTCCTACGAGCAGTACTTC. Translation gives CASSFLPSSYEQYF.

This clone showed up just once. The chain couples TRBV11-2 to TRBJ2-5, with D perhaps being TRBD1 or TRBD2 (5 bases each). The CDR3 loop spans 14 amino acids. The germline V gene has CDR1 SGHAT and CDR2 FQNNGV. V lost 6 bases and J lost 2, with 13 bases in between. CDR3 region: CASRRGWGQETQYF. In DNA form, the CDR3 reads TGTGCCAGCAGGAGAGGGTGGGGGCAAGAGACCCAGTACTTC.

This chain connects TRBV5-5 to TRBJ1-2; D perhaps matches TRBD1 (6 bases). The CDR3 totals 13 residues. Germline lookup yields CDR1 SGHKS and CDR2 YYEKEE (reference sequence). V was trimmed by 4 bases and J by 4 bases, leaving 11 bases between them. The CDR3 protein is CASSTRGGYGYTF. CDR3 DNA sequence: TGTGCCAGCAGCACCAGGGGAGGCTATGGCTACACCTTC. Full variable domain (rest looked up from reference TRBV5-5 and TRBJ1-2): DAGVTQSPTHLIKTRGQQVTLRCSPISGHKSVSWYQQVLGQGPQFIFQYYEKEERGRGNFPDRFSARQFPNYSSELNVNALLLGDSALYLCASSTRGGYGYTFGSGTRLTVV.

This chain joins TRBV7-2 and TRBJ1-3; D is undetermined. With 1 base removed from V and 0 bases from J, the gap between germline ends came to 4 bases. Germline V gene sequence: CDR1 SGHTA, CDR2 FQGNSA. The CDR3 length is 14 residues. CDR3 sequence reads: CASSLVHSGNTIYF. The CDR3 nucleotides read TGTGCCAGCAGCTTAGTACACTCTGGAAACACCATATATTTT.